This record looks at one T cell receptor (beta chain) sequence and its context. Its target is not known. The data are from a study of a mutant IDH1 vaccine in newly diagnosed glioma. On the study more broadly: Receipt of radiotherapy, temozolomide, or both preceded the study, and most received both.

This sample's time point: week 23, last vaccination. Topical imiquimod was applied with each vaccine dose, which held 300 ug of mutant IDH1 20-mer peptide. The germline V and J ends were trimmed by 6 bases and 1 base, with 13 bases remaining between them. Per the germline V gene, CDR1 is SGHRS and CDR2 is YFSETQ. The CDR3 is made up of 14 amino acids. Measured with immunoSEQ multiplex PCR; TCRdb has only the in-frame clones, and not every one. The sample records approximately 82,000 clones, around 85% being singletons. This material consisted of PBMCs, taken from a glioma patient whose treatment included an IDH1 peptide vaccine. The J gene is TRBJ1-1, the V gene TRBV5-1, with unresolved D. This sequence originates from a woman in her forties or fifties with glioma. CDR3 in amino acids: CASKFQSSNTEAFF. CDR3 bases: TGCGCCAGCAAATTCCAGAGTTCGAACACTGAAGCTTTCTTT.